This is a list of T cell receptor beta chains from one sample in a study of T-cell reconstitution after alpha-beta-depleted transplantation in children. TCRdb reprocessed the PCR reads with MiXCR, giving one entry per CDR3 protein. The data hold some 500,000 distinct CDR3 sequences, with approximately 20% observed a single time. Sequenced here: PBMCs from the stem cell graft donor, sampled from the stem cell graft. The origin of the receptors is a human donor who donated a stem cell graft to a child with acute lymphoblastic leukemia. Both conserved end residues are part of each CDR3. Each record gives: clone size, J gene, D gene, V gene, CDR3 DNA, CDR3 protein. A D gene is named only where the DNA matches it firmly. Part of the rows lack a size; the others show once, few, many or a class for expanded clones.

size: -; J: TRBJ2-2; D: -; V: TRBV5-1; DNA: TGCGCCAGCAGCTGGGGTGACAGGTCCACCGGGGAGCTGTTTTTT; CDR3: CASSWGDRSTGELFF
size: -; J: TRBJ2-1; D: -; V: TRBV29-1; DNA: TGCAGCGTTGTGGGGCATGAGCAGTTCTTC; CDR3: CSVVGHEQFF
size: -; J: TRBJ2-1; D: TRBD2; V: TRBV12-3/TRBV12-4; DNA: TGTGCCAGCAGTTTTTTAGCGGGAGGGGACTACAATGAGCAGTTCTTC; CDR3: CASSFLAGGDYNEQFF
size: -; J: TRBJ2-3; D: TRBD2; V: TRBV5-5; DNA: TGTGCCAGCAGCTCGCTCAGCGGGAGGGAGGGGAATACGCAGTATTTT; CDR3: CASSSLSGREGNTQYF
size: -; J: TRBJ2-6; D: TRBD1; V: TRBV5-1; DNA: TGCGCCAGCAGCCCTCTCCCTCCGCATGACAGGGTAGGGTCCGGGGCCAACGTCCTGACTTTC; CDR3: CASSPLPPHDRVGSGANVLTF
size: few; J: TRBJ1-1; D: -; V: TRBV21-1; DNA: TGTGCCAGCAGCCCCCGTGGAGGGTGCGGGATGAACACTGAAGCTTTCTTT; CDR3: CASSPRGGCGMNTEAFF
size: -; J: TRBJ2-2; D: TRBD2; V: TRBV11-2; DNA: TGTGCCAGCAGCCATAGACTAGCTAGGACCGGGGAGCTGTTTTTT; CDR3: CASSHRLARTGELFF
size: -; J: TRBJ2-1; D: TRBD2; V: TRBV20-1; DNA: TGCAGTGCTAGAGATCCTAGCGGGGTATACAATGAGCAGTTCTTC; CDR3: CSARDPSGVYNEQFF
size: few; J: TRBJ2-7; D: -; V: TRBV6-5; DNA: TGTGCCAGCAGTTACGCGGGGCACTACGAGCAGTACTTC; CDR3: CASSYAGHYEQYF
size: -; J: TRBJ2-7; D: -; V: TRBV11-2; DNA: TGTGCCAGCAGCTCTTATTTGACTGAGCAGTACTTC; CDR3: CASSSYLTEQYF
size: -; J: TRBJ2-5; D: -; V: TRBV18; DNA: TGTGCCAGCTCACCACGGGAACTTCAAGAGACCCAGTACTTC; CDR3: CASSPRELQETQYF
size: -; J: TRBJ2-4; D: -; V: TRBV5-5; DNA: TGTGCCAGCAGCTTGAATCCTTCGAACATTCAGTACTTC; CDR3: CASSLNPSNIQYF
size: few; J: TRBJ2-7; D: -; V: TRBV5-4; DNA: TGTGCCAGCAGCCCTACTAGAGGGGCCTACGAGCAGTACTTC; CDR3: CASSPTRGAYEQYF
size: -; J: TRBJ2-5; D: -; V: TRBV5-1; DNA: TGCGCCAGCAGCACCCTAGTACTGAGGGAGACCCAGTACTTC; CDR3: CASSTLVLRETQYF
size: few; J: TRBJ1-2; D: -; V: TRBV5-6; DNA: TGTGCCAGCAGCTTTATTGGAACCTTTGATGGCTACACCTTC; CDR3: CASSFIGTFDGYTF
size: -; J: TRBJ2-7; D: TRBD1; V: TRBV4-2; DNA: TGTGCCAGCAGCCAGCAGCTACCCGGGACAGGCTCCTACGAGCAGTACTTC; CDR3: CASSQQLPGTGSYEQYF
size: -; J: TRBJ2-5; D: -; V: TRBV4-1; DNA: TGCGCCAGCAGCCAAAGCAGGAGGATCCTCCAAGAGACCCAGTACTTC; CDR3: CASSQSRRILQETQYF
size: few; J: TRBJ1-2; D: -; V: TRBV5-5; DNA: TGTGCCAGCAGCTCCGAGACGGGACACCTTAACTATGGCTACACCTTC; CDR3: CASSSETGHLNYGYTF
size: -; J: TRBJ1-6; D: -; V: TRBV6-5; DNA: TGTGCCAGCAGTTCCCCGGGCCTTCTAACGTCCTATAATTCACCCCTCCACTTT; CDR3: CASSSPGLLTSYNSPLHF
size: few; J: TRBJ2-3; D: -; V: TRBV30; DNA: TGTGCCTGGAGTGTACACAGCGGCTATAGGGATACGCAGTATTTT; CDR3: CAWSVHSGYRDTQYF
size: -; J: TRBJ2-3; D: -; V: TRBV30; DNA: TGTGCCTGGAGTGGGATAACGGGGGTAGATACGCAGTATTTT; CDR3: CAWSGITGVDTQYF
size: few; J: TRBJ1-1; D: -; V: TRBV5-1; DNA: TGCGCCAGCAGCTTGTGGGCAGAGACTGAAGCTTTCTTT; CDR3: CASSLWAETEAFF
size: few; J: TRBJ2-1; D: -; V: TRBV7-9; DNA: TGTGCCAGCAGCTTCGGGACCGGCAATGAGCAGTTCTTC; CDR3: CASSFGTGNEQFF
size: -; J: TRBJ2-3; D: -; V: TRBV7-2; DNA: TGTGCCAGCAGCCTACATGGGACACCCGGGCCAGATACGCAGTATTTT; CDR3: CASSLHGTPGPDTQYF
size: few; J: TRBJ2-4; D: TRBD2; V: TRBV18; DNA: TGTGCCAGCTCACCAGACAATAGCGGGAGGGCCCGTCAGTACTTC; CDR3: CASSPDNSGRARQYF
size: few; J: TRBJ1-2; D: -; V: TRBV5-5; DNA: TGTGCCAGCAACCTGAGGGAGACATCGGGGTACTATGGCTACACCTTC; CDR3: CASNLRETSGYYGYTF
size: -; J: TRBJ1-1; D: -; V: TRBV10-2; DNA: TGCGCCAGCAGTGCGAGGGGGTTTTCTCCCCTGAACACTGAAGCTTTCTTT; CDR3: CASSARGFSPLNTEAFF
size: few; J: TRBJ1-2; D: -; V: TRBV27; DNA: TGTGCCAGCAGTTTATTGGGGAGTTATGGCTACACCTTC; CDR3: CASSLLGSYGYTF
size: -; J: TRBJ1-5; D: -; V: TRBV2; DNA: TGTGCCAGCAGTGAAGAGGCGGAATTCAATCAGCCCCAGCATTTT; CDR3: CASSEEAEFNQPQHF
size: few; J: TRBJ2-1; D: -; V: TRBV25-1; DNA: TGTGCCAGCAGCCCTGGGATTGAGCAGTTCTTC; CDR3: CASSPGIEQFF
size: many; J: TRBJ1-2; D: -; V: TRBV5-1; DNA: TGCGCCAGCAGCTTACCAGGGGACTATGGCTACACCTTC; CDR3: CASSLPGDYGYTF
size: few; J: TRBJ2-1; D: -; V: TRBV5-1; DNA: TGCGCCAGCAGCTTGGCGGGGGCATTAAACAATGAGCAGTTCTTC; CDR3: CASSLAGALNNEQFF
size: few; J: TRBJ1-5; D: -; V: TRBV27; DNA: TGTGCCAGCAGTGGTCGTGCGGGCAATCAGCCCCAGCATTTT; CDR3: CASSGRAGNQPQHF
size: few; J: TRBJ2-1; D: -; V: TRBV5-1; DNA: TGCGCCAGCCGGGACCGCTCCTACAATGAGCAGTTCTTC; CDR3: CASRDRSYNEQFF
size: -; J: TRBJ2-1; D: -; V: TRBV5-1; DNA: TGCGCCAGCAGCTTGGGGCTAGGGATAGGCAATGAGCAGTTCTTC; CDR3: CASSLGLGIGNEQFF
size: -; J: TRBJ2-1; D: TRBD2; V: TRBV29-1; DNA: TGCAGCGGGGGACTAGCGGGAGTAAATGAGCAGTTCTTC; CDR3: CSGGLAGVNEQFF
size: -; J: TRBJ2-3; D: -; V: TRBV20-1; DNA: TGCAGTGCTAGAGATCTTGTCTCGGGGTTCACAGATACGCAGTATTTT; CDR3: CSARDLVSGFTDTQYF
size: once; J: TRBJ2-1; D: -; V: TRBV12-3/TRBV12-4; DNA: TGTGCCAGCAGACTCCTGAGGGGAGTTGAGCAGTTCTTC; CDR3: CASRLLRGVEQFF
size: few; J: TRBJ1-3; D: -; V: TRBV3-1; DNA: TGTGCCAGCAGCCGGGGGACAAACACCATATATTTT; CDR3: CASSRGTNTIYF
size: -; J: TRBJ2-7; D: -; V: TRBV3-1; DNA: TGTGCCAGCAGCCAAGATGGCCTCCGAGCCTACGAGCAGTACTTC; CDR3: CASSQDGLRAYEQYF